The entry below gives a single TCR beta chain sequence along with its context. Peripheral blood CD8+ and CD4+ T cells were profiled by TCR beta sequencing. CD8+ and CD4+ T cells were negatively isolated; TEMRA cells were FACS-enriched. The sample belongs to a study of CD8 T cells in Susac syndrome. RNA was extracted with the RNeasy kit, and a quantity of about 0.5 to 1 ug was reverse transcribed using random hexamers. Amplification of the TCR beta CDR3 was carried out by immunoSEQ multiplex PCR, which spanned a total of 54 Vbeta and 13 Jbeta segments. MiXCR, applied by TCRdb to the immunoSEQ multiplex PCR reads, yields one record per CDR3 protein. The sample has 85,000 to 90,000 distinct CDR3 sequences; approximately 95% are singletons. Trimming took off 5 bases at V and 4 bases at J, with 14 bases between the two ends. The germline V gene encodes CDR1 LNHDA and CDR2 SQIVND (reference sequence). The CDR3 consists of 15 residues.

Sequencing was done on a sample of CD8+ T cells from PBMCs. This sequence was found in a human donor in good health. This chain connects TRBV19 to TRBJ1-4, with D perhaps matching TRBD1 (5 bases). The DNA for the CDR3 is TGTGCCAGTAGTCCGCTCGGGACTTTTAATGAAAAACTGTTTTTT. Amino acid sequence: CASSPLGTFNEKLFF.